This is a list of T cell receptor beta chains from one sample in a study of human T cells and chemical hapten exposure. TCRdb re-called the RACE reads with MiXCR, one entry per CDR3 protein. The sample includes fewer than 130,000 distinct CDR3 sequences, approximately 9.9% of them seen just once. Sequencing used whole blood, obtained in connection with sensitization to the hapten diphenylcyclopropenone (DPC). These receptors were collected from a woman aged 35 to 49 with alopecia areata. Some clones in this sample may be carry-over from other donors' samples. Each CDR3 is given with its conserved first and last residue. The order of the fields is CDR3 protein, clone size, V gene. Rows give clone size only sometimes, using once, few, many, or a class for an expanded clone.

CDR3 protein: CASSEAGTGAPLHF
clone size: many
V gene: TRBV6-1

CDR3 protein: CSARDGSPDSRNQPQHF
clone size: .
V gene: TRBV20-1

CDR3 protein: CASSTLYQETQYF
clone size: few
V gene: TRBV7-9

CDR3 protein: CASSPGQGRNLAFF
clone size: .
V gene: TRBV18

CDR3 protein: CASISQPLAGGPNEQFF
clone size: few
V gene: TRBV7-2

CDR3 protein: CASSLDRTGMNTEAFF
clone size: .
V gene: TRBV5-1

CDR3 protein: CATSGASGSTGGRLYQPQHF
clone size: many
V gene: TRBV15

CDR3 protein: CASSQGANYEQYF
clone size: few
V gene: TRBV6-5

CDR3 protein: CASSRTGTSSYNEQFF
clone size: .
V gene: TRBV9

CDR3 protein: CASTPQYWTEAFF
clone size: .
V gene: TRBV12-3/TRBV12-4

CDR3 protein: CASSRDRGPNQPQHF
clone size: .
V gene: TRBV18

CDR3 protein: CASSQPGQRTYEQYF
clone size: many
V gene: TRBV4-1

CDR3 protein: CSAKEGFYTF
clone size: few
V gene: TRBV20-1

CDR3 protein: CASRGSGSYNSPLHF
clone size: many
V gene: TRBV28

CDR3 protein: CASSLAARGELFF
clone size: few
V gene: TRBV5-1

CDR3 protein: CAISGGTGLQETQYF
clone size: .
V gene: TRBV10-3

CDR3 protein: CASSPAELVGQPQHF
clone size: few
V gene: TRBV4-1

CDR3 protein: CASSEGQGINEKLFF
clone size: many
V gene: TRBV12-3/TRBV12-4

CDR3 protein: CASSHWPTGGQETQYF
clone size: few
V gene: TRBV7-2

CDR3 protein: CSADGTDSTDTQYF
clone size: .
V gene: TRBV29-1

CDR3 protein: CASFPGLGGSTDTQYF
clone size: .
V gene: TRBV2

CDR3 protein: CASSLGLAGVNEQYF
clone size: many
V gene: TRBV27

CDR3 protein: CASSFQINTGELFF
clone size: few
V gene: TRBV7-9

CDR3 protein: CASSKSGATGGRELFF
clone size: .
V gene: TRBV7-9

CDR3 protein: CSARKGPGIVDQPQHF
clone size: many
V gene: TRBV20-1

CDR3 protein: CASSPNGSGMKNTEAFF
clone size: many
V gene: TRBV7-3

CDR3 protein: CASTVAGELFF
clone size: many
V gene: TRBV28

CDR3 protein: CASSVETSYEQYF
clone size: .
V gene: TRBV9

CDR3 protein: CASSYSERDTQYF
clone size: many
V gene: TRBV6-5

CDR3 protein: CASSVYTGELFF
clone size: few
V gene: TRBV7-2

CDR3 protein: CSAREGHRRNTGELFF
clone size: .
V gene: TRBV20-1

CDR3 protein: CASSFFTSGGITDTQYF
clone size: many
V gene: TRBV28

CDR3 protein: CASSLHRGGSAYEQYF
clone size: few
V gene: TRBV28

CDR3 protein: CASSPLGRNNSPLHF
clone size: many
V gene: TRBV19

CDR3 protein: CASSLEGGRSDTQYF
clone size: .
V gene: TRBV7-2

CDR3 protein: CASSSTGPGRAKNIQYF
clone size: few
V gene: TRBV5-1

CDR3 protein: CASSQDSPAGNTIYF
clone size: many
V gene: TRBV4-3

CDR3 protein: CASSGGGSQETQYF
clone size: many
V gene: TRBV2

CDR3 protein: CATRQDNTGELFF
clone size: .
V gene: TRBV24-1

CDR3 protein: CASRQGWDQPQHF
clone size: many
V gene: TRBV2

CDR3 protein: CASWEGAPGELFF
clone size: .
V gene: TRBV6-6

CDR3 protein: CASSVGLPSTDTQYF
clone size: .
V gene: TRBV9

CDR3 protein: CASSLRRGVIDTQYF
clone size: .
V gene: TRBV12-3/TRBV12-4

CDR3 protein: CASKTSGGTYNEQFF
clone size: .
V gene: TRBV12-3/TRBV12-4

CDR3 protein: CASSPRGVAYEQYF
clone size: few
V gene: TRBV11-2

CDR3 protein: CASSPPPANTEAFF
clone size: .
V gene: TRBV13

CDR3 protein: CASSLSGTGDEKLSF
clone size: .
V gene: TRBV7-6

CDR3 protein: CASSLQGKGNTGELFF
clone size: .
V gene: TRBV7-3

CDR3 protein: CSARDEGLETQYF
clone size: few
V gene: TRBV20-1

CDR3 protein: CARSPARGADTQYF
clone size: few
V gene: TRBV6-6

CDR3 protein: CSVDLGTGGGNTIYF
clone size: .
V gene: TRBV29-1

CDR3 protein: CASSEGSMDYSYEQYF
clone size: .
V gene: TRBV6-1

CDR3 protein: CASSLAQLRGVGYNEQFF
clone size: few
V gene: TRBV7-6